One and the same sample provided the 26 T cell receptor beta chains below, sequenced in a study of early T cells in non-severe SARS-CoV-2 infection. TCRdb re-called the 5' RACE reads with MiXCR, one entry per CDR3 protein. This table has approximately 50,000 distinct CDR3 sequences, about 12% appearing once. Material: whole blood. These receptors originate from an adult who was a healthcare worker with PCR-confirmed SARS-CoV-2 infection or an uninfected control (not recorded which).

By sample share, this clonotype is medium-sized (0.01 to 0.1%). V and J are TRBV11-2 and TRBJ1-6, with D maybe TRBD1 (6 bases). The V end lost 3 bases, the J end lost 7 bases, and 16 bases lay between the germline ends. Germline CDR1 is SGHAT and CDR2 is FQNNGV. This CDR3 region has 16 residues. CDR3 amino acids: CASSFRRPGTNSPLHF. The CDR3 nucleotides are TGTGCCAGCAGCTTCCGGCGGCCAGGGACAAATTCACCCCTCCACTTT.

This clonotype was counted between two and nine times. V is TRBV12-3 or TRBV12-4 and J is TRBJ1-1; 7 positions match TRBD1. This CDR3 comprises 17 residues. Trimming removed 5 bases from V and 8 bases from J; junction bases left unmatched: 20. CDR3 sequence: CASSPYPSTGSDSEAFF. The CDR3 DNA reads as TGTGCCAGCAGTCCCTATCCCTCGACAGGGTCAGACTCGGAAGCTTTCTTT.

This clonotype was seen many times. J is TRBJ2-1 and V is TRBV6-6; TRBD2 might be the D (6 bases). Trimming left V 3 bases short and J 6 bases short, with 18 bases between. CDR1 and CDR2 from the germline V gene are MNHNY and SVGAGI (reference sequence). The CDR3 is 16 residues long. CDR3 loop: CASSYPAGGVGNEQFF. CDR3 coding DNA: TGTGCCAGCAGTTATCCCGCCGGGGGAGTTGGCAATGAGCAGTTCTTC.

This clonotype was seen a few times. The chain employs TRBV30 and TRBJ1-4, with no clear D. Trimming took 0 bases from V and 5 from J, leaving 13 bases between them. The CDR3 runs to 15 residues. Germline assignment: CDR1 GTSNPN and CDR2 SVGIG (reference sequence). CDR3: CAWSVKSGFNEKLFF. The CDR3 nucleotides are TGTGCCTGGAGTGTAAAGTCCGGGTTCAATGAAAAACTGTTTTTT.

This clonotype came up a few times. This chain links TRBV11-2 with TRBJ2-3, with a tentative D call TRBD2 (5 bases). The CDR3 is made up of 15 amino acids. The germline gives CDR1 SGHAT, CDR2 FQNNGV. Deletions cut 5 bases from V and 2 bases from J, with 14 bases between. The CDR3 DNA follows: TGTGCCAGCAGCGCGGACGGACTGCCCACAGATACGCAGTATTTT. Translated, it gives CASSADGLPTDTQYF.

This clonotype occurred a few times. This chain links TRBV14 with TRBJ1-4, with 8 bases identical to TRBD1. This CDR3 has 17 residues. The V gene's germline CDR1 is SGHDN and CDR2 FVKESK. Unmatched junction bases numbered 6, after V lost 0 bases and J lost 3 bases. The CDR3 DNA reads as TGTGCCAGCAGCCAAGAAGGACAGGGCTTCGCTAATGAAAAACTGTTTTTT. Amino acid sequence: CASSQEGQGFANEKLFF.

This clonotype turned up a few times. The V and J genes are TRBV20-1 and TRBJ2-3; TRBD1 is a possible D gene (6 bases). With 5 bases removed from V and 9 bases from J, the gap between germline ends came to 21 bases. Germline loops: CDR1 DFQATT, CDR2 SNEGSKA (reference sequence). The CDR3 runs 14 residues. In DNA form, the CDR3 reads TGCAGTGCTGAAGAATCCGTTGCCACAGGGACGCAGTATTTT. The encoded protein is CSAEESVATGTQYF.

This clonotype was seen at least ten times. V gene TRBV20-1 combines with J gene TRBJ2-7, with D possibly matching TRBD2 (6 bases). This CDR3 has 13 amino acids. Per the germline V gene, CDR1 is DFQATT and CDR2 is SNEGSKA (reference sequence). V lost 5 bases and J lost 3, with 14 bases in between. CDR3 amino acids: CSAVPGLNYEQYF. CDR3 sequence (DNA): TGCAGTGCTGTTCCGGGACTGAACTACGAGCAGTACTTC.

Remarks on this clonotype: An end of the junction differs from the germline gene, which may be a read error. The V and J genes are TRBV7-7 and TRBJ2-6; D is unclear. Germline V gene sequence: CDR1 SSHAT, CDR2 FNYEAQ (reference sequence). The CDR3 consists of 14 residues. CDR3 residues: CASNPDPGANVLTF. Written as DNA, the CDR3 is TGTGCTAGCAACCCCGACCCTGGGGCCAACGTCCTGACTTTC.

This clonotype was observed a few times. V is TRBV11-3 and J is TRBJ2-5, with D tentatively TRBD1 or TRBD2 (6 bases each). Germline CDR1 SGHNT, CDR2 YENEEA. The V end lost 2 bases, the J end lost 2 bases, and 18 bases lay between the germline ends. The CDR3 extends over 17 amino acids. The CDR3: CASSLRRGAGTQETQYF. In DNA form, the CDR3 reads TGTGCCAGCAGCTTAAGGAGGGGGGCGGGAACGCAAGAGACCCAGTACTTC.

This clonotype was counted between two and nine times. The DNA of the CDR3 is TGTGCCACCAGCCCCGATACCCCGGGGGGGCACACCGGGGAGCTGTTTTTT. Protein: CATSPDTPGGHTGELFF. This sequence joins TRBV15 and TRBJ2-2, with 8 bases lining up with TRBD2. Germline loops: CDR1 LNHNV, CDR2 YYDKDF (reference sequence). V was clipped by 5 bases and J by 3 bases; unmatched bases: 11. The CDR3 totals 17 residues.

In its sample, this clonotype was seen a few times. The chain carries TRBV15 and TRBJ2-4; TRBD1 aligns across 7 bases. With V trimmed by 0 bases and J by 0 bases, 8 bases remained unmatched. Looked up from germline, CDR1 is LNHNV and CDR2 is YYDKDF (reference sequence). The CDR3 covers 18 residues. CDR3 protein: CATSRDPDRRLAKNIQYF. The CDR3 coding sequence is TGTGCCACCAGCAGAGATCCGGACAGGAGACTAGCCAAAAACATTCAGTACTTC.

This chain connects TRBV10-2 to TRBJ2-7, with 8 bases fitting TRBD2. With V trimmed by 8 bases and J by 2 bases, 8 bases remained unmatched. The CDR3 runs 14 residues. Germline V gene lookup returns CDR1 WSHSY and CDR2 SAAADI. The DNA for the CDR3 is TGCGCCAGCGGATCAGTGGGACTAGCCTACGAGCAGTACTTC. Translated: CASGSVGLAYEQYF.

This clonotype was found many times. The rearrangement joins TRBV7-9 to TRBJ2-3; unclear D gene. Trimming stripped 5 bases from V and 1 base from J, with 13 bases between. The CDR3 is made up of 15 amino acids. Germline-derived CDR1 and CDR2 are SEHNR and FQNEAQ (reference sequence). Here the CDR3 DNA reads TGTGCCAGCAGCCCTGATGGGTCTGGCACAGATACGCAGTATTTT. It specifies CASSPDGSGTDTQYF.

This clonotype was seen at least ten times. The CDR3 region is CSAKRGSGNTIYF. Written as DNA, the CDR3 is TGCAGTGCCAAGCGAGGGTCTGGAAACACCATATATTTT. This chain joins TRBV20-1 and TRBJ1-3; D gene ambiguous. V lost 6 bases and J 1 base, leaving 10 bases between the germline ends. The CDR3 runs to 13 residues. Germline values: CDR1 DFQATT, CDR2 SNEGSKA (reference sequence).

The chain's CDR3 is CASSTFWGALNEQFF. The DNA for the CDR3 is TGCGCCAGCAGCACTTTTTGGGGTGCGCTAAATGAGCAGTTCTTC. The chain employs TRBV5-1 and TRBJ2-1; D is unclear. The CDR3 runs to 15 residues. Trimming took 4 bases from V and 7 from J, leaving 18 bases between them. Germline V lookup: CDR1 SGHRS, CDR2 YFSETQ.

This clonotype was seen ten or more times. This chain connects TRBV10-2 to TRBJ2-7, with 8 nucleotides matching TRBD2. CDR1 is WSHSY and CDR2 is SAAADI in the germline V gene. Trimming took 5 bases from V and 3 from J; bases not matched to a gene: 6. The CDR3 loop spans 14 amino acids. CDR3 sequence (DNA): TGCGCCAGCAGTTCGGGACTAGGGAGCTACGAGCAGTACTTC. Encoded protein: CASSSGLGSYEQYF.

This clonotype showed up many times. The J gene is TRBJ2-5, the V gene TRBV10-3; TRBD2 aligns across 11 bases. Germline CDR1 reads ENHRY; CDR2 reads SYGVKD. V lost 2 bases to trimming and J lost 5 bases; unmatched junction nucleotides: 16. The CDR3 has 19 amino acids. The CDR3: CAISEMGRLAGPRTETQYF. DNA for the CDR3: TGTGCCATCAGTGAGATGGGACGACTAGCGGGGCCCCGGACGGAGACCCAGTACTTC.

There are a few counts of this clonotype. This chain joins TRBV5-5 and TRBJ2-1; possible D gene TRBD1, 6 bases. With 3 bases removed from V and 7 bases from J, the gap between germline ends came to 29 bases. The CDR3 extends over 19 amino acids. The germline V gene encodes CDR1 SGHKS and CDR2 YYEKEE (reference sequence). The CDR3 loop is CASSSVIKGQISLRNEQFF. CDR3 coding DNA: TGTGCCAGCAGCTCCGTGATTAAAGGACAGATCTCCCTACGAAATGAGCAGTTCTTC.

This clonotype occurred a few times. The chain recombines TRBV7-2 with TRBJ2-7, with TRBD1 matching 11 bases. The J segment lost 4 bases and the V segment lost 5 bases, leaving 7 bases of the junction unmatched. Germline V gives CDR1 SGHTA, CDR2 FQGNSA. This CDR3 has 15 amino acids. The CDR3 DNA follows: TGTGCCAGCAGCCTCACCGGGACAGGGGGTTACGAGCAGTACTTC. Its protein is CASSLTGTGGYEQYF.

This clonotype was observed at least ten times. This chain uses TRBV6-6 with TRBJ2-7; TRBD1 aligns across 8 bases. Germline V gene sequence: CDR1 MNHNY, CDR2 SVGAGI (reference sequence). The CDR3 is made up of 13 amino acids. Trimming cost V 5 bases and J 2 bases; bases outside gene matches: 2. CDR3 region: CASSTQGAYEQYF. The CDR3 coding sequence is TGTGCCAGCAGTACACAGGGGGCCTACGAGCAGTACTTC.

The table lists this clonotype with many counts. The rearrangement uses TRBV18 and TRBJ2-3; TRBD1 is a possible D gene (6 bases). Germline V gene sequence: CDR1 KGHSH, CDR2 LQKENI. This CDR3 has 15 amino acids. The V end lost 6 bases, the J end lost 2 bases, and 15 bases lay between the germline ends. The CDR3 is CASSPSDRSTDTQYF. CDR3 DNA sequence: TGTGCCAGCTCGCCATCAGACAGGTCCACAGATACGCAGTATTTT.

CDR3 loop: CASSHIRTLGHEQYF. The CDR3 nucleotides read TGTGCCAGCAGCCATATCAGAACTCTCGGCCACGAGCAGTACTTC. The chain joins TRBV11-2 to TRBJ2-7, with D uncertain. The CDR3 loop spans 15 amino acids. CDR1 is SGHAT and CDR2 is FQNNGV in the germline V gene. V was pared by 5 bases and J by 5 bases, with 19 bases between. Looking up the rest from reference TRBV11-2 and TRBJ2-7 gives the full variable domain: EAGVAQSPRYKIIEKRQSVAFWCNPISGHATLYWYQQILGQGPKLLIQFQNNGVVDDSQLPKDRFSAERLKGVDSTLKIQPAKLEDSAVYLCASSHIRTLGHEQYFGPGTRLTVT.

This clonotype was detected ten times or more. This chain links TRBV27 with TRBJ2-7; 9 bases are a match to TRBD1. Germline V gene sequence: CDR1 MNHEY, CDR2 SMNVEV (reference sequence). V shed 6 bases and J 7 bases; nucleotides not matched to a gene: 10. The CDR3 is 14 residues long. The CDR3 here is CASRPGTGLWEQYF. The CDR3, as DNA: TGTGCCAGCAGACCCGGGACAGGGCTTTGGGAGCAGTACTTC.

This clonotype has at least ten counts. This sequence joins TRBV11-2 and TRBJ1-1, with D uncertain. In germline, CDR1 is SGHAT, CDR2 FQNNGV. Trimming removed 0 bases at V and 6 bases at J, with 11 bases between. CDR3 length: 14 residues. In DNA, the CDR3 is TGTGCCAGCAGCTTAGATCTTTGGGAGGCTGAAGCTTTCTTT. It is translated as CASSLDLWEAEAFF.

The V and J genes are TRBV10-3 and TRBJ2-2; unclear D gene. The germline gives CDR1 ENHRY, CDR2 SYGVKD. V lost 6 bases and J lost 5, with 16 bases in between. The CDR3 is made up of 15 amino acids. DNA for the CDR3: TGTGCCATCAGCCCCGGGTATGGTGGAACCGGGGAGCTGTTTTTT. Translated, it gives CAISPGYGGTGELFF.